Below, 28 T cell receptor beta chains from the same sample are listed, as sequenced in a study of beta chain features in type 1 diabetes (dated by TCRdb to 2016 to 2019). Paper-wide results and their limitations: A moderate but significant shortening of TCRB CDR3 length was observed in type 1 diabetes patients in all four CD4+ subsets.

Their antigen targets remain unknown. Libraries were constructed by the immunoSEQ multiplex PCR assay. The entire amount of isolated RNA was reverse transcribed using the High Capacity cDNA Reverse Transcription Kit, so the sequenced TCRB transcripts were expressed ones. TCRdb took over this immuneACCESS table, retaining in-frame rearrangements with V and J assigned. Such tables are incomplete; in checked studies, under half of the missing clones stem from an unresolved V gene, and the remainder is unexplained. This sample gives some 200,000 clones in total; approximately 16% of them show up just once. The ten biggest clones cover roughly 0.08% of the sample. The sequenced material came from naive CD4+ T cells from blood. The intended sense of this specimen's cell subset or site label: true naive CD4+ T cells. The origin of the receptors is a man aged 30 to 45 with type 1 diabetes.

This clone is a singleton in its sample. The chain employs TRBV15 and TRBJ2-7; 11 bases are a match to TRBD2. The CDR3 spans 15 residues. The germline CDR1 and CDR2 sequences are LNHNV and YYDKDF (reference sequence). V gave up 3 bases and J gave up 6 bases; unmatched junction bases: 7. CDR3 nucleotide sequence: TGTGCCACCAGCAGCTCTAGCGGGAGGCCTCTCGAGCAGTACTTC. Residues: CATSSSSGRPLEQYF.

Only a few counts were recorded for this clone. The CDR3 loop is CSVTTGATNTGELFF. The CDR3, as DNA: TGCAGCGTTACGACAGGGGCCACGAACACCGGGGAGCTGTTTTTT. The J gene is TRBJ2-2, the V gene TRBV29-1, with 8 nucleotides matching TRBD1. With V trimmed by 5 bases and J by 0 bases, 5 bases remained unmatched. In germline, CDR1 is SQVTM, CDR2 ANQGSEA. The CDR3 runs 15 residues.

The V gene is TRBV30, the J gene TRBJ2-7; 12 bases map to TRBD2. V lost 0 bases and J lost 2; bases outside the gene matches: 2. Germline assignment: CDR1 GTSNPN and CDR2 SVGIG (reference sequence). This CDR3 has 15 amino acids. CDR3 amino acids: CAWSVLAGGPYEQYF. The DNA for the CDR3 is TGTGCCTGGAGTGTACTAGCGGGAGGCCCCTACGAGCAGTACTTC.

This clone was detected a few times. The CDR3 nucleotides read TGTGCCAGCAGCCGGAGCGGGAGTCTACCCGCCGGGGAGCTGTTTTTT. Translating it yields CASSRSGSLPAGELFF. The gene calls are TRBV7-3 and TRBJ2-2; 8 bases match TRBD2. CDR1 SGHTA and CDR2 FQGTGA come from the germline V gene. Trimming at V came to 5 bases and at J to 6 bases, leaving 11 bases not matched to a gene. The CDR3 runs 16 residues.

This clone was recorded a few times. This chain joins TRBV5-4 and TRBJ2-7; maybe TRBD2 (6 bases). V was shortened by 3 bases and J by 4 bases, with 17 bases between the two germline ends. The CDR3 loop spans 15 amino acids. Per germline, CDR1 SGHNT and CDR2 YYREEE (reference sequence). CDR3 protein: CASSSAGTPSYEQYF. The CDR3 DNA sequence: TGTGCCAGCAGCTCGGCCGGGACTCCAAGTTACGAGCAGTACTTC.

The genes are TRBV28 and TRBJ2-7; weak D call: TRBD1 (5 bases). Trimming cost V 2 bases and J 3 bases, with 17 bases left between them. The length of the CDR3 is 16 residues. From germline, CDR1 is MDHEN and CDR2 SYDVKM. The CDR3 region is CASSLGAADHYYEQYF. CDR3 nucleotides: TGTGCCAGCAGTTTAGGGGCGGCGGACCATTACTACGAGCAGTACTTC.

The chain links TRBV7-2 to TRBJ1-5; D is uncertain. V shed 5 bases and J shed 8 bases, with 13 bases lying between them. Germline CDR1 reads SGHTA; CDR2 reads FQGNSA. The CDR3 spans 13 residues. The CDR3 loop is CASSPRIGEPQHF. Here the CDR3 DNA reads TGTGCCAGCAGCCCGAGGATCGGGGAGCCCCAGCATTTT. Supplemented by reference TRBV7-2 and TRBJ1-5, the full variable domain reads GAGVSQSPSNKVTEKGKDVELRCDPISGHTALYWYRQSLGQGLEFLIYFQGNSAPDKSGLPSDRFSAERTGGSVSTLTIQRTQQEDSAVYLCASSPRIGEPQHFGDGTRLSIL.

This clone was observed a handful of times. V and J are TRBV30 and TRBJ2-4; D gene uncertain. Germline CDR1 reads GTSNPN; CDR2 reads SVGIG (reference sequence). Trimming cost V 5 bases and J 1 base, with 6 bases left between them. This CDR3 spans 12 amino acids. The CDR3 loop reads CAWSEAKNIQYF. As DNA, the CDR3 is TGTGCCTGGTCCGAGGCCAAAAACATTCAGTACTTC.

This clone turned up a few times. The V gene is TRBV29-1, the J gene TRBJ2-5, with 7 positions matching TRBD2. The germline V gene encodes CDR1 SQVTM and CDR2 ANQGSEA. This CDR3 is built from 14 residues. The V segment lost 7 bases and the J segment 5 bases; nucleotides outside the gene matches: 13. The CDR3 DNA reads TGCAGCGCAATCCGGGACTATCAAGGGGAGACCCAGTACTTC. Translating it yields CSAIRDYQGETQYF.

The chain combines TRBV9 with TRBJ1-1; the match to TRBD1 covers 8 bases. The CDR3 is made up of 15 amino acids. The trim removed 0 bases at V and 3 bases at J, leaving 4 bases unmatched. Germline V gene sequence: CDR1 SGDLS, CDR2 YYNGEE. The CDR3 region has the DNA TGTGCCAGCAGCGTAGCAGCAGGGGGCGACACTGAAGCTTTCTTT. This translates into CASSVAAGGDTEAFF.

The sample holds a few counts of this clone. Here the CDR3 DNA reads TGTGCCAGCTCACCGCCGGACACCGGGGAGCTGTTTTTT. It yields the protein CASSPPDTGELFF. The J gene is TRBJ2-2, the V gene TRBV18; no firm D call. This CDR3 spans 13 amino acids. Trimming took 3 bases from V and 3 from J, leaving 5 bases between them. Germline assignment: CDR1 KGHSH and CDR2 LQKENI.

This clone was detected only a few times. The chain recombines TRBV29-1 with TRBJ2-1; D gene unclear. Germline lookup yields CDR1 SQVTM and CDR2 ANQGSEA. CDR3 length equals 16 residues. The V and J ends lost 7 bases and 2 bases respectively, with 21 bases between them. The CDR3: CSAPRSTLETYNEQFF. The CDR3, as DNA: TGCAGCGCTCCTAGAAGTACCCTCGAGACCTACAATGAGCAGTTCTTC.

The chain combines TRBV2 with TRBJ2-7, with D hard to call. CDR1 is SNHLY and CDR2 is FYNNEI in the germline V gene. Trimming shortened V by 2 bases and J by 2 bases, and 10 bases separated the two germline ends. The CDR3 covers 14 residues. CDR3: CASSERAATYEQYF. CDR3 DNA: TGTGCCAGCAGTGAAAGGGCCGCTACCTACGAGCAGTACTTC.

A few counts support this clone. The chain employs TRBV4-2 and TRBJ1-5; the D is unclear. Germline V lookup: CDR1 LGHNA, CDR2 YNFKEQ. The length of the CDR3 is 16 residues. Trimming shortened V by 0 bases and J by 7 bases, and 16 bases separated the two germline ends. CDR3: CASSQDPGRLGQPQHF. DNA for the CDR3: TGTGCCAGCAGCCAAGATCCCGGCAGGCTCGGCCAGCCCCAGCATTTT.

This clone has only a few counts. The chain couples TRBV5-4 to TRBJ2-3; 9 nucleotides align to TRBD2. J gave up 2 bases and V 4 bases, and 5 bases lay outside the gene matches. The CDR3 runs 15 residues. Looked up from germline, CDR1 is SGHNT and CDR2 is YYREEE (reference sequence). Written as DNA, the CDR3 is TGTGCCAGCAGCGATCCTAGCGGGACCACAGATACGCAGTATTTT. Translating it yields CASSDPSGTTDTQYF.

The chain couples TRBV7-9 to TRBJ1-2, with D unclear. Trimming took off 5 bases at V and 6 bases at J, with 13 bases between the two ends. Germline assignment: CDR1 SEHNR and CDR2 FQNEAQ (reference sequence). The CDR3 runs 13 residues. Written as DNA, the CDR3 is TGTGCCAGCAGCCCCGGGAGTAAGAATGGCTACACCTTC. It codes for CASSPGSKNGYTF.

This rearrangement joins TRBV28 to TRBJ2-5, with D hard to call. V was clipped by 5 bases and J by 5 bases, with 12 bases between them. The CDR3 sequence is 13 residues long. Germline V gives CDR1 MDHEN, CDR2 SYDVKM. The CDR3 DNA sequence: TGTGCCAGCAGTGACCCGGTAATCGAGACCCAGTACTTC. This gives the protein CASSDPVIETQYF.

V and J are TRBV29-1 and TRBJ1-1; tentatively, D is TRBD1 (6 bases). V was clipped by 4 bases and J by 6 bases, with 15 bases between them. The CDR3 is 13 residues long. Per the germline V gene, CDR1 is SQVTM and CDR2 is ANQGSEA. The CDR3 spells CSVARTEHSEAFF. CDR3 nucleotide sequence: TGCAGCGTTGCTCGGACAGAGCATTCTGAAGCTTTCTTT.

On this clone: This specimen includes other DNA sequences encoding the same CDR3. The chain employs TRBV9 and TRBJ2-5; tentatively, D is TRBD1 (6 bases). Deletions cut 3 bases from V and 5 bases from J, with 11 bases between. CDR1 SGDLS and CDR2 YYNGEE come from the germline V gene. CDR3 length equals 13 residues. CDR3 DNA sequence: TGTGCCAGCAGCGCTGGACAGCAGGAGACCCAGTACTTC. Protein sequence: CASSAGQQETQYF.

This clone was counted between two and nine times. The V call is TRBV29-1, the J call TRBJ2-1, with D possibly matching TRBD2 (5 bases). V was pared by 6 bases and J by 5 bases, with 14 bases between. Germline V gene lookup returns CDR1 SQVTM and CDR2 ANQGSEA. The CDR3 spans 13 residues. The CDR3 loop reads CSVRVVKDNEQFF. The CDR3 region has the DNA TGCAGCGTGCGGGTGGTTAAGGACAATGAGCAGTTCTTC.

This clone was observed a few times. V is TRBV12-2 and J is TRBJ1-4. TRBV12-2 is designated a pseudogene. The CDR3 runs 16 residues. The CDR3 here is CASRPKPLRGEEKLFF. The CDR3, as DNA: TGTGCAAGTCGTCCCAAACCACTCAGAGGGGAGGAAAAACTGTTTTTT.

The chain is built from TRBV7-3 and TRBJ1-1; D is unresolved. Trimming cost V 6 bases and J 0 bases, with 8 bases left between them. The CDR3 has 13 amino acids. Germline V gives CDR1 SGHTA, CDR2 FQGTGA. The CDR3 spells CASRPSLNTEAFF. In DNA, the CDR3 is TGTGCCAGCAGGCCGAGTCTGAACACTGAAGCTTTCTTT.

The V gene is TRBV18, the J gene TRBJ2-7; 9 bases are shared with TRBD2. V was pared by 5 bases and J by 2 bases, with 13 bases of the junction left unmatched. CDR1 and CDR2 (germline): KGHSH, LQKENI. This CDR3 spans 17 amino acids. The CDR3 sequence is CASSSSTSGLNPYEQYF. The CDR3 DNA sequence: TGTGCCAGCTCATCGTCGACTAGCGGATTAAACCCCTACGAGCAGTACTTC.

V is TRBV6-1 and J is TRBJ2-1; maybe TRBD1 (6 bases). V lost 8 bases and J 0 bases, leaving 14 bases between the germline ends. The CDR3 is made up of 15 amino acids. The germline V gene has CDR1 MNHNS and CDR2 SASEGT. The DNA of the CDR3 is TGTGCCAGCTCCAAGGGGGTCGGCTCCTACAATGAGCAGTTCTTC. It is translated as CASSKGVGSYNEQFF.

The chain combines TRBV6-1 with TRBJ2-1, with D perhaps matching TRBD2 (6 bases). Germline V gene lookup returns CDR1 MNHNS and CDR2 SASEGT. The germline V and J ends were trimmed by 6 bases and 7 bases, with 19 bases remaining between them. This CDR3 comprises 15 residues. The CDR3 DNA sequence: TGTGCCAGCAGCCGCGGAGGGGAGCCCCTGAATGAGCAGTTCTTC. Protein product: CASSRGGEPLNEQFF.

This clone was picked up a small number of times. The chain recombines TRBV5-1 with TRBJ2-7, with 12 bases fitting TRBD1. The CDR3 spans 16 residues. V trimming: 3 bases; J trimming: 5 bases; junction bases outside the gene matches: 9. Per the germline V gene, CDR1 is SGHRS and CDR2 is YFSETQ. In DNA form, the CDR3 reads TGCGCCAGCAGCTGGCAGACCGGGACAGGGGGCAACGAGCAGTACTTC. Translation: CASSWQTGTGGNEQYF.

The rearrangement links TRBV7-9 to TRBJ1-4, with TRBD1 as a possible D gene (6 bases). The CDR3 loop spans 15 amino acids. The V end lost 5 bases, the J end lost 3 bases, and 13 bases lay between the germline ends. Germline V gene sequence: CDR1 SEHNR, CDR2 FQNEAQ (reference sequence). The CDR3 nucleotides are TGTGCCAGCAGCAATTCCCGGACAGCTAATGAAAAACTGTTTTTT. It translates to CASSNSRTANEKLFF.

V gene TRBV5-4 combines with J gene TRBJ2-7; 15 bases map to TRBD2. The CDR3 contains 17 residues. CDR1 is SGHNT and CDR2 is YYREEE in the germline V gene (reference sequence). The ends lost 3 bases at V and 6 bases at J; junction bases unmatched: 10. For the CDR3, the DNA is TGTGCCAGCAGCTCCGGACTAGCGGGAGGGCCTCGTTCCGAGCAGTACTTC. Its protein product is CASSSGLAGGPRSEQYF.